This TCR beta chain was identified during a study of blood T cell repertoires in COVID-19. Study-level background: Samples came from the United States, Italy and Spain, spanning acute and convalescent COVID-19. Nucleic acid was either cDNA or gDNA, and it came from T cells, B-cell-depleted T cells, or PBMCs.

Trimming cost V 4 bases and J 6 bases; bases outside gene matches: 10. Germline CDR1 is SGDLS and CDR2 is YYNGEE. The CDR3 totals 17 residues. The authors' processing: Researchers report that nucleated cell counts were estimated from reference gene primer amplification. The method was immunoSEQ multiplex PCR; TCRdb's version includes in-frame clones alone and lacks a portion of them. V and J calls and clone size follow that table, whereas D and trimming were derived from the DNA. Of roughly 140,000 clones detected, around 87% appear once; the ten largest clones hold 3.5% to 5.5%. This clone occurred a few times.

The J gene is TRBJ2-7, the V gene TRBV9; TRBD2 matches at 16 bases. The sample taken for sequencing was peripheral blood. The source of this sequence is a woman in her 40s with acute or convalescent COVID-19. CDR3 sequence reads: CASSTGLAGGPSTEQYF. As DNA, the CDR3 is TGTGCCAGCAGCACGGGACTAGCGGGAGGGCCATCCACCGAGCAGTACTTC.